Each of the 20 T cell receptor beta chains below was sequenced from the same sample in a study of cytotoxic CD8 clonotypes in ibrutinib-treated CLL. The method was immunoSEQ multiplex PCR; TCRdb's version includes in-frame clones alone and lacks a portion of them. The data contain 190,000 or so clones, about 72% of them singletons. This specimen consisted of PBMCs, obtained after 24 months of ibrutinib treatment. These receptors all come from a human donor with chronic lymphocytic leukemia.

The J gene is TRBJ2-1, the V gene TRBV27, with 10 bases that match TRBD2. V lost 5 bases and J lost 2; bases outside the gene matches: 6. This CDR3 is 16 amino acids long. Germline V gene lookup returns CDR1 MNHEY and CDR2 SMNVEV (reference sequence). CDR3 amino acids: CASSPLAGATYNEQFF. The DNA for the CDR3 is TGTGCCAGCAGTCCGCTAGCGGGAGCGACCTACAATGAGCAGTTCTTC.

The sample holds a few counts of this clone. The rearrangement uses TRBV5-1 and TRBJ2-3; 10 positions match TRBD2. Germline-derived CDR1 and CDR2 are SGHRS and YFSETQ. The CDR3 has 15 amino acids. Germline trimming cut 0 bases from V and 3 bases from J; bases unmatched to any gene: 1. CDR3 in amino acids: CASSLASGSTDTQYF. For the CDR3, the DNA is TGCGCCAGCAGCTTGGCTAGCGGGAGTACAGATACGCAGTATTTT.

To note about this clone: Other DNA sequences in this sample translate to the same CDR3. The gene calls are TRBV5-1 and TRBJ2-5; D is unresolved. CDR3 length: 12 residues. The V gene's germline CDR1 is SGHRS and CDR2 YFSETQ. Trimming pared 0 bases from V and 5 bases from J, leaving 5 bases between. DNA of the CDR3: TGCGCCAGCAGCTTGGTTCGGGAGACCCAGTACTTC. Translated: CASSLVRETQYF.

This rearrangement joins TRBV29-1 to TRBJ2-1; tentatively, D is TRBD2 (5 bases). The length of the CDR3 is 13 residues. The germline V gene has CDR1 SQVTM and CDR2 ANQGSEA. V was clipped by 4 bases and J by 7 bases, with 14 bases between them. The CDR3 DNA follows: TGCAGCGTTGGGGCTAGAGGAGGAAATGAGCAGTTCTTC. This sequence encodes CSVGARGGNEQFF.

The CDR3 nucleotides read TGTGCCAGCAGCGCCCGGGGGGCGGGAAATTCCTACAATGAGCAGTTCTTC. This encodes CASSARGAGNSYNEQFF. This chain connects TRBV9 to TRBJ2-1; tentative D call: TRBD2 (7 bases). V was cut by 3 bases and J by 1 base, with 17 bases left in between. Germline V gene sequence: CDR1 SGDLS, CDR2 YYNGEE. The CDR3 runs 17 residues.

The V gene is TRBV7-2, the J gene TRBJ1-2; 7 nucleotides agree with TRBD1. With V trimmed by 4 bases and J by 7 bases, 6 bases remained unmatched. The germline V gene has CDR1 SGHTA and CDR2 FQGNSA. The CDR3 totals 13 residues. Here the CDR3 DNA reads TGTGCCAGCAGCTCCGCGACAGGGTCTGGCTACACCTTC. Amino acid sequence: CASSSATGSGYTF.

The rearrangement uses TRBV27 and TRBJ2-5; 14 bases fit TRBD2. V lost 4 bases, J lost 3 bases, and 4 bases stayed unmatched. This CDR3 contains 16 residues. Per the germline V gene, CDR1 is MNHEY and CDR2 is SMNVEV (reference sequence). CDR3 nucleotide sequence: TGTGCCAGCAGTTCCCCGGGACTAGCGGGAGAAGAGACCCAGTACTTC. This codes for CASSSPGLAGEETQYF.

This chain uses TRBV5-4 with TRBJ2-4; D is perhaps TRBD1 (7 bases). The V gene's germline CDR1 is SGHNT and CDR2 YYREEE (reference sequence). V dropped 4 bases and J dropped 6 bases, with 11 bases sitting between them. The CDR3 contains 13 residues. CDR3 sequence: CASSMRDRNIQYF. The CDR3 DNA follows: TGTGCCAGCAGCATGCGGGACAGAAACATTCAGTACTTC. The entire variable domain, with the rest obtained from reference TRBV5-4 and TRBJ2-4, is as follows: ETGVTQSPTHLIKTRGQQVTLRCSSQSGHNTVSWYQQALGQGPQFIFQYYREEENGRGNFPPRFSGLQFPNYSSELNVNALELDDSALYLCASSMRDRNIQYFGAGTRLSVL.

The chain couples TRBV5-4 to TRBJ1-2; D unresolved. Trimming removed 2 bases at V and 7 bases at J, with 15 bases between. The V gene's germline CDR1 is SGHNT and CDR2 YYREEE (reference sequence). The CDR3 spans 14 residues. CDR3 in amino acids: CASSLFFGARGYTF. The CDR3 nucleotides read TGTGCCAGCAGCTTATTTTTCGGCGCCCGTGGCTACACCTTC.

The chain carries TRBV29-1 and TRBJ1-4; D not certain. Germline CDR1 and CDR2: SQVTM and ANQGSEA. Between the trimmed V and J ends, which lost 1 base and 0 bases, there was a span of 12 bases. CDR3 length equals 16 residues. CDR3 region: CSVEGGQTPTNEKLFF. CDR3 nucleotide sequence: TGCAGCGTTGAAGGCGGGCAGACCCCAACTAATGAAAAACTGTTTTTT.

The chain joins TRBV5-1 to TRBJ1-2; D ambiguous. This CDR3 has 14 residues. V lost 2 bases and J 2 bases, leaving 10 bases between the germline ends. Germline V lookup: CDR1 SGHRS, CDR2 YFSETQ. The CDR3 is CASSLEVLNYGYTF. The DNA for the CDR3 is TGCGCCAGCAGCTTAGAGGTCCTCAACTATGGCTACACCTTC.

The CDR3 sequence: CASSLTSWEKNEQFF. For the CDR3, the DNA is TGTGCCAGCAGCTTAACTTCGTGGGAGAAGAATGAGCAGTTCTTC. This chain connects TRBV7-3 to TRBJ2-1; D possibly corresponds to TRBD2 (5 bases). Germline V CDR1 and CDR2: SGHTA, FQGTGA. CDR3 length: 15 residues. Deletions cut 0 bases from V and 7 bases from J, with 13 bases between.

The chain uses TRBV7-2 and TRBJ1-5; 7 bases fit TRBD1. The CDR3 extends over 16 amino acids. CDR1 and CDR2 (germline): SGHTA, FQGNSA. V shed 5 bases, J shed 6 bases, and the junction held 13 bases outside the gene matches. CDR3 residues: CASSTDVGRGVQPQHF. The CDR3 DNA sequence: TGTGCCAGCAGCACCGACGTCGGCAGGGGGGTTCAGCCCCAGCATTTT.

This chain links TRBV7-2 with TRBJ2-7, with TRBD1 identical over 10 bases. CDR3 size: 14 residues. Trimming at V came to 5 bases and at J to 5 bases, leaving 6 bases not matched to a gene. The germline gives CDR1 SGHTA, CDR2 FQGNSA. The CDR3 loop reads CASSLGDRGHEQYF. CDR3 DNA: TGTGCCAGCAGCCTGGGGGACAGGGGTCACGAGCAGTACTTC.

The DNA of the CDR3 is TGCGCCAGCAGCTCGCAGTCTGCCGGGGGGCAGTACTTC. Translation gives CASSSQSAGGQYF. The chain carries TRBV5-1 and TRBJ2-7; a weak D match, TRBD2 (6 bases). Trimming pared 3 bases from V and 9 bases from J, leaving 16 bases between. Germline V gene lookup returns CDR1 SGHRS and CDR2 YFSETQ. CDR3 length equals 13 residues.

Here the CDR3 DNA reads TGTGCCAGCAGCTTAGCGAGCCGAAGCTCCTACGAGCAGTACTTC. Protein sequence: CASSLASRSSYEQYF. V usage is TRBV7-2 and J usage is TRBJ2-7, with D unresolved. The CDR3 contains 15 residues. Germline CDR1 and CDR2: SGHTA and FQGNSA. The V end lost 0 bases, the J end lost 0 bases, and 9 bases lay between the germline ends. Complete variable domain (other parts from reference TRBV7-2 and TRBJ2-7): GAGVSQSPSNKVTEKGKDVELRCDPISGHTALYWYRQSLGQGLEFLIYFQGNSAPDKSGLPSDRFSAERTGGSVSTLTIQRTQQEDSAVYLCASSLASRSSYEQYFGPGTRLTVT.

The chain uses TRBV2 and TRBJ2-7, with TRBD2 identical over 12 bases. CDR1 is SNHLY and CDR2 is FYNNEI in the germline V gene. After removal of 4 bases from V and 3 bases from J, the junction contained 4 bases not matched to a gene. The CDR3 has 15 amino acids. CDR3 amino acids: CASSAETSGSYEQYF. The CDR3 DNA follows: TGTGCCAGCAGTGCCGAGACTAGCGGGAGCTACGAGCAGTACTTC.

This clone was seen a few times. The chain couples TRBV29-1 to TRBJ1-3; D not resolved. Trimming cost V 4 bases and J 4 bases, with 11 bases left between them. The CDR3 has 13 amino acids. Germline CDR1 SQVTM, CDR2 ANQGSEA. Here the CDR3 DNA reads TGCAGCGTTGCCGGGGAGTTAGGAAACACCATATATTTT. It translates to CSVAGELGNTIYF.

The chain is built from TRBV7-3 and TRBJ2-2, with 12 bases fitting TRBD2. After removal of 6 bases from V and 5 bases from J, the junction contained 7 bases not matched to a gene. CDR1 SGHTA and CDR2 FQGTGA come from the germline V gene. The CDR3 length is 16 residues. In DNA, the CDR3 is TGTGCCAGCAGTTTGACTAGCGGGAGAGTAACCGGGGAGCTGTTTTTT. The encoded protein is CASSLTSGRVTGELFF.

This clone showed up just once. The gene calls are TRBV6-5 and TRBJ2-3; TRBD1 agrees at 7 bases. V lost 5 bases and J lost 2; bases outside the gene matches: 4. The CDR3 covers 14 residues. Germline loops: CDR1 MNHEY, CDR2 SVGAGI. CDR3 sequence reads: CASSTTGNTDTQYF. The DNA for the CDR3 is TGTGCCAGCAGTACGACAGGGAACACAGATACGCAGTATTTT.